Included here is one TCR beta chain sequence, with context. V gave up 7 bases and J gave up 1 base, with 5 bases separating them. The CDR3 length is 11 residues. CDR1 and CDR2 (germline): DFQATT, SNEGSKA (reference sequence). The data were taken from a study of T cell clones after liver transplantation. The overall study: Patients counted as tolerant after at least one year off all immunosuppression, enzymes not exceeding twice normal.

The table came from immunoSEQ multiplex PCR; TCRdb's copy has only in-frame clones and leaves some out. The repertoire consists of about 100,000 clones, with 75% to 90% occurring once and the leading ten covering over 0.9%. The receptor's source is a human donor who received a liver transplant. The J gene is TRBJ2-1, the V gene TRBV20-1; no clear D gene. The sequences come from CD4+ T cells from blood, collected before liver transplant. In DNA, the CDR3 is TGCAGTGAAAAATCCTACAATGAGCAGTTCTTC. Its protein product is CSEKSYNEQFF.